This entry describes one TCR beta chain. In the original workflow: By means of reference gene primer amplification, nucleated cell counts were estimated. Profiling relied on immunoSEQ multiplex PCR, and the TCRdb table lists in-frame clones only, not all of them. The V and J calls and clone size come from that table; D and trimming were worked out from the DNA. The table shows some 290,000 clones, with approximately 91% occurring only once. This record belongs to a study of blood T cell repertoires in COVID-19. Looking at the study overall: Some COVID-19 samples were acute and others convalescent; all came from the United States, Italy and Spain. PBMCs, B-cell-depleted T cells, or T cells were the source of the cDNA or gDNA that made up the material.

Participants came from about 24 US areas, aged roughly 18 to 95 years. The J segment lost 0 bases and the V segment lost 2 bases, leaving 6 bases of the junction unmatched. The CDR3 extends over 16 amino acids. Germline CDR1 and CDR2: SGHRS and YFSETQ. The sequence was collected from a middle-aged woman with acute COVID-19. This chain connects TRBV5-1 to TRBJ2-7, with 9 nucleotides matching TRBD2. Sequencing was carried out using PBMCs or T cells enriched from blood (not recorded which). CDR3 amino acids: CASSFNAGGTSYEQYF. CDR3 DNA sequence: TGCGCCAGCAGCTTTAACGCGGGGGGGACCTCCTACGAGCAGTACTTC.